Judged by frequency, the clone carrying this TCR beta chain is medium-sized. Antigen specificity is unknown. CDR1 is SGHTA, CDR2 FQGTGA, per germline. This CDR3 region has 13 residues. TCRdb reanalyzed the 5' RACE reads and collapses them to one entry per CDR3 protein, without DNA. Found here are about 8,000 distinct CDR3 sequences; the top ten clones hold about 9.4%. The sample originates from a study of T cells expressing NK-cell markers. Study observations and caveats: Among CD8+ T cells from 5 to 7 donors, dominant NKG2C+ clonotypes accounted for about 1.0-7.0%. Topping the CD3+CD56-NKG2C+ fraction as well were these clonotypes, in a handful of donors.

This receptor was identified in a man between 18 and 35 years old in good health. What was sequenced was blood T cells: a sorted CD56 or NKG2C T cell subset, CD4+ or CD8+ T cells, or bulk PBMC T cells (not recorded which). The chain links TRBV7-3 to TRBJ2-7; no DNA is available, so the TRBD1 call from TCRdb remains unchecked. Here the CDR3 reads CASSFSQGYEQYF.